This record covers a single T cell receptor (beta chain). The data were obtained in a study of blood T cell repertoires in COVID-19. Germline V gene sequence: CDR1 SQVTM, CDR2 ANQGSEA. The CDR3 length is 17 residues. V trimming: 7 bases; J trimming: 0 bases; junction bases outside the gene matches: 15. The protocol was immunoSEQ multiplex PCR, while the TCRdb copy is restricted to in-frame clones and leaves out a portion. There are approximately 82,000 clones in the sample; around 82% occur only once, and around 7.2% lies in the top ten. J is TRBJ2-1 and V is TRBV29-1, with 7 bases aligning to TRBD2. Sequenced: peripheral blood. This TCR came from a man in his fifties with active or convalescent COVID-19. The CDR3 coding sequence is TGCAGCGCCCGAGTGGGAGCGGGGTATAGCTCCTACAATGAGCAGTTCTTC. Protein product: CSARVGAGYSSYNEQFF.